One T cell receptor beta chain is described in this entry. Its target is not known. PCR amplification relied on 60 Vbeta primers (plus 13 Jbeta primers). The assay was immunoSEQ multiplex PCR, and TCRdb's table has in-frame clones only and misses some. The sample shows approximately 180,000 clones, 75% to 85% of them seen only once. This specimen belongs to a study of cytomegalovirus exposure and HLA in healthy donors. Study-wide results and limits: Common viral pathogens seemed to be connected with several of the most significant clusters, according to a later analysis. Most TCR sequences were rare, but some public TCRs occurred in many donors.

This receptor was identified in a woman younger than 35 in good health and CMV-seropositive. Sample: PBMCs.

The CDR3 DNA follows: TGTGCCAGCAGCACAAGACAGGGGCGAGATTGGGATACGCAGTATTTT. Encoded protein: CASSTRQGRDWDTQYF. The chain uses TRBV7-9 and TRBJ2-3, with 8 positions matching TRBD1. Losses at the gene ends were 5 bases for V and 6 bases for J; bases not matched to a gene: 13. Germline V gives CDR1 SEHNR, CDR2 FQNEAQ (reference sequence). This CDR3 spans 16 amino acids.